Sequencing of this T cell receptor beta chain was carried out in a study of shared clonotypes between healthy human individuals (dated by TCRdb to between 2020 and 2021). Study-wide context: The cohort comprised two women and a few men aged 18 to 49 years. Per donor, three plates each were used for CD4 naive and CD4 memory, two for CD8 naive, and one for CD8 memory. Between about 0.85 and 9.5 billion PBMCs per donor were obtained by leukapheresis. To estimate repertoire size and how much clonotypes are shared between individuals, the study performed deep sequencing of blood TCR repertoires from a few healthy adults. Different laboratories and diverse techniques were used to prepare libraries and sequence TCR repertoires, to increase sequencing depth and limit assay-specific biases. Overall results and qualifications from the work: Pairwise subsampling led to the expectation that sequencing depth would affect the degree of clonotype sharing among donors. Compared with non-shared clonotypes, the clonotypes found in all four sorted-subset donors had higher generation probabilities. Sharing across a few donors was observed for approximately 5% of naive CD4, 3.5% of naive CD8, over 2% of memory CD4, and around 0.4% of memory CD8 clonotypes. Even with the large sequencing depth, rarefaction of the sorted-subset datasets indicated that sequencing was incomplete. The small number of donors limited the genetic and exposure-history diversity represented. Sampling was limited to blood, and TCR repertoires in tissue likely differ from TCR repertoires in blood. Estimated clonotype richness was generally larger for naive than for memory subsets.

Using the deep immunoSEQ assay, TCR CDR3 regions were amplified from genomic DNA by multiplex PCR. For each cell subset, the extracted genomic DNA was distributed evenly across all wells of several immunoSEQ 96-well plates, and each plate served as one replicate. For sorted subsets, about 200 ng genomic DNA, equal to 30,000 or so T cell genomes, was loaded into each replicate PCR. The purified libraries were quantified using a Qubit 3.0 fluorometer, sized with a Bioanalyzer 2100, and then quantified again using the KAPA Library Quantification kit. Every immunoSEQ 96-well plate was sequenced on a dedicated single-read 150-cycle Illumina NextSeq 550 flow cell. Turning to the authors' computational methods: The immunoSEQ output contained only junctional sequences without quality scores, so filtering could not match that applied to full-length reads. To assign V/J genes and CDR3, sequences were annotated using PyIR, a Python wrapper for IgBLAST v1.9, with IMGT germline references. Any read was removed if the V/J assignment was weak (E-value above 1e-6), the CDR3 was missing, or the read contained stop codons, out-of-frame junctions, or ambiguous translated residues. V3J clonotypes were defined as sequences sharing the same inferred V gene, J gene, and CDR3 amino acid sequence. The percentage overlap between two repertoires was calculated by dividing the number of shared unique clonotypes by the size of the smaller repertoire. Repertoire richness was assessed with RTK rarefaction, the Chao1 estimator, and Recon v2.1 estimates of unobserved clonotypes. Generation probabilities were computed with OLGA for all TCRbeta clonotypes obtained by the gDNA method from a handful of donors. What TCRdb holds here is the immuneACCESS table cut down to in-frame rearrangements. Part of the clones is not present; checked against another copy, under half of the missing clones reflect an unresolved V gene, and the others are unexplained. V and J calls and clone size are those listed in that table; D and trimming were worked out from the DNA. For this sample there are about 1 million clones; about four fifths appear just once. The top ten hold about 0.52% of the sample.

For CDR1 and CDR2, the germline V gene lists SGHDT and YYEEEE. Its CDR3 holds 14 amino acids, cysteine through phenylalanine. Here the CDR3 DNA is all that survives: 42 bases in frame from base 1. V was cut back by 0 bases and J by 5 bases, leaving a gap of 11 bases between them. This clone was detected a few times. Its cognate antigen has yet to be identified. Base qualities are not recorded, but no much larger clone differs from it by a single base. Healthy HIV-negative adults with no recently reported acute infections or vaccinations were included as donors. All donors were Caucasian adults living in Nashville, Tennessee, USA. CD4+ T cells were enriched by magnetic negative selection, after which naive cells were positively selected on CD45RA and the negative fraction was taken as the memory subset. Blood was collected by leukapheresis, and PBMCs were isolated by Ficoll-Histopaque density gradient centrifugation and then cryopreserved in liquid nitrogen vapor phase. Analytical flow cytometry was used to check the purity and quantity of each magnetically sorted T cell population. Each sorted fraction had its genomic DNA isolated and then quantified by UV absorbance on a Nanodrop 2000c.

The chain couples TRBV5-6 to TRBJ2-5; TRBD2 is perhaps the D gene, given 5 matching bases. Sequencing was carried out using memory CD4+ T cells from PBMCs. What the cell subset or site label conveys for this sample: CD45RA-negative fraction. This TCR was recovered from a young man in good health. Some clones in this sample may be carry-over from other donors' samples. The nucleotide sequence is TGTGCCAGCAGCTTGGTGGGCGGGCCGGAGACCCAGTACTTC. It is translated as CASSLVGGPETQYF.